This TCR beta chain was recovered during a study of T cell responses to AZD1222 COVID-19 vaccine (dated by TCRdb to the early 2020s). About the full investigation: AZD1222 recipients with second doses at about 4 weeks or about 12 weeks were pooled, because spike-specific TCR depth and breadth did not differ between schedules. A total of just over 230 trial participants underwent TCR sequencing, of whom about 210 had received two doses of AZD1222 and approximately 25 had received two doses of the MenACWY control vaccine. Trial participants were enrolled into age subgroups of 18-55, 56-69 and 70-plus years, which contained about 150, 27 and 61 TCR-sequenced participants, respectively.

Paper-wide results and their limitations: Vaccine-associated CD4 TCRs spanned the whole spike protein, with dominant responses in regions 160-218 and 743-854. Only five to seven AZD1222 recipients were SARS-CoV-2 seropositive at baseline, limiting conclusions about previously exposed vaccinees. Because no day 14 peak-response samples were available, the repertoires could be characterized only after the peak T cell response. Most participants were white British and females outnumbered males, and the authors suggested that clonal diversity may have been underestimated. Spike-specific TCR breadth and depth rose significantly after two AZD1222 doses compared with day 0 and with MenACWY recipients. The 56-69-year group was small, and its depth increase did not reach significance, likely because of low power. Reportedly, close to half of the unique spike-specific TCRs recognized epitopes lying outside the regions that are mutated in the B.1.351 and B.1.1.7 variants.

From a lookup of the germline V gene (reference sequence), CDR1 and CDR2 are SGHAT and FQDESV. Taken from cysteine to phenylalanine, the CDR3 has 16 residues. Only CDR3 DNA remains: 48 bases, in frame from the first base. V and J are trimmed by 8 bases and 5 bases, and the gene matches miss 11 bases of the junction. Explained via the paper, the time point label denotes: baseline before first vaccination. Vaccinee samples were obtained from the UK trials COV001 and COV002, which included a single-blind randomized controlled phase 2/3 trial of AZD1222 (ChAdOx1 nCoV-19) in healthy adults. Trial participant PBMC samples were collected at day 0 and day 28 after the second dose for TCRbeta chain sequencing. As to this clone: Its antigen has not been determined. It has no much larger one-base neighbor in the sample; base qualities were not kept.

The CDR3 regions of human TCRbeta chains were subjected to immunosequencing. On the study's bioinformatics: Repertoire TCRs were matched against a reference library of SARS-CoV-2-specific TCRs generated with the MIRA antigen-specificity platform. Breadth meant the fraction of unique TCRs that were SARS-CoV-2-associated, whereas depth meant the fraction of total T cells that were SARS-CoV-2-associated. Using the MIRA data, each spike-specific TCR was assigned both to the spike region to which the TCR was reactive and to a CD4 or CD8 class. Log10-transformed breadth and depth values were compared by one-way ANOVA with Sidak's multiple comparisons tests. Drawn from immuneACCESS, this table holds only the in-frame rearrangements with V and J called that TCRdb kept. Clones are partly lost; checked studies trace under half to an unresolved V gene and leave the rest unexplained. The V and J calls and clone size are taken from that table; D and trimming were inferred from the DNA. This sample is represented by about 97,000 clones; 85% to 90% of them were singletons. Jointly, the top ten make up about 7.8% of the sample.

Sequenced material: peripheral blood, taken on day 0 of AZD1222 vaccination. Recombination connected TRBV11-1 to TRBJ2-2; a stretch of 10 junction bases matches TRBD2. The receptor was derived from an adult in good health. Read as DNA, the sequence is TGTGCCAGCGGCGGGACTAGCGAGGATATTACCGGGGAGCTGTTTTTT. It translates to CASGGTSEDITGELFF.